The 3 T cell receptor beta chains in this list originate from one sample, sequenced in a study of Tregs in tolerant kidney transplant recipients (dated by TCRdb to the late 2010s). Related donors were used in the transplants with nonmyeloablative bone marrow transplantation, and mixed chimerism was transient in the human trials. Library preparation was by the immunoSEQ multiplex PCR assay. What TCRdb holds here is the immuneACCESS table cut down to in-frame rearrangements. Part of the clones is not present; checked against another copy, under half of the missing clones reflect an unresolved V gene, and the others are unexplained. The data table for this sample lists about 5,300 clones. The ten most abundant clones make up 6.7% of the sample. The specimen comprised CD4+ T cells from blood (PBMCs), sampled 14 months after the transplant. The source of these receptors is a human patient who received a combined kidney and bone marrow transplant. After a transplant, some T cells may be of graft donor origin.

As to this clone: The read terminates 3 residues ahead of where the CDR3 ends, so the germline J gene completes it. The chain recombines TRBV2 with TRBJ2-2; possible D gene TRBD1, 5 bases. The CDR3 contains 14 residues. Germline loops: CDR1 SNHLY, CDR2 FYNNEI. V lost 2 bases and J lost 5, with 9 bases in between. CDR3 sequence reads: CASSERGRTGELFF. The sequenced CDR3 bases are TGTGCCAGCAGTGAAAGGGGCCGGACCGGGGAG.

Details on this clone: Coverage ceases 3 residues before the CDR3 finishes, and the germline J gene fills in the end. This sequence joins TRBV20-1 and TRBJ1-5, with 7 bases identical to TRBD1. CDR1 and CDR2 from the germline V gene are DFQATT and SNEGSKA (reference sequence). The CDR3 has 14 amino acids. J gave up 6 bases and V 3 bases, and 8 bases lay outside the gene matches. CDR3 residues: CSAREFSGGQPQHF. CDR3 DNA, as far as it was read: TGCAGTGCTAGGGAGTTTTCAGGGGGTCAGCCC.

To note about this clone: The DNA ends 3 residues before the CDR3 does, and the rest of the CDR3 is filled in from the germline J gene. This chain joins TRBV10-1 and TRBJ2-1; TRBD2 might be the D (6 bases). CDR1 and CDR2 (germline): WNHNN, SYGVQD (reference sequence). V was trimmed by 4 bases and J by 1 base, leaving 11 bases between them. The CDR3 loop spans 15 amino acids. CDR3 DNA (partial): TGCGCCAGCAGTGTGGGTGGAGGGTCCTACAATGAG. The encoded protein is CASSVGGGSYNE. The entire CDR3 protein reads CASSVGGGSYNEQFF.